The sequence of this TCR beta chain was determined in a study of blood T cell repertoires in COVID-19. Background on the study: PBMCs, B-cell-depleted T cells, or T cells provided the cDNA or gDNA that made up the material.

Authors' methods: Reference gene primer amplification gave nucleated cell count estimates. Clones were sequenced by immunoSEQ multiplex PCR, and TCRdb holds only the in-frame ones, with some missing. That table furnishes V, J and clone size, whereas the DNA furnished D and trimming. Of a few hundred thousand clones listed, about 89% are singletons. V lost 0 bases, J lost 3 bases, and 10 bases stayed unmatched. Germline V gives CDR1 MNHEY, CDR2 SVGEGT. CDR3 length equals 18 residues. The chain recombines TRBV6-2 or TRBV6-3 with TRBJ2-3; TRBD2 matches 9 bases. The sequenced sample consisted of peripheral blood. The TCR was taken from a man aged 25 to 40 with acute or convalescent COVID-19. The CDR3 nucleotides are TGTGCCAGCAGTTACTCGATTTACGAGCGGGAGGTTACAGATACGCAGTATTTT. Translating gives CASSYSIYEREVTDTQYF.